These T cell receptor beta chains were read from a single sample in a study of CD8 T cells in ankylosing spondylitis. TCRdb analysed the 5' RACE reads with MiXCR anew, one entry per CDR3 protein. The repertoire holds 30,000 to 40,000 distinct CDR3 sequences, less than 4% seen once, with 2.8% in the top ten. The specimen sequenced was blood, either unsorted or a sorted T cell fraction (not recorded which). Every receptor here comes from a male donor with ankylosing spondylitis or in good health (not recorded which). Both conserved end residues are part of each CDR3. The D gene is left open where the match is weak. Not every row has a clone size; where given, it reads once, few, many or a size class.

>-|many|TRBV9|TRBJ2-1
TGTGCCAGCAGCCTCTACTCCAGTGGCTCCTCCTACAATGAGCAGTTCTTC
CASSLYSSGSSYNEQFF
>-|many|TRBV9|TRBJ2-3
TGTGCCAGCAGCGTAGCCCTACTAGATACGCAGTATTTT
CASSVALLDTQYF
>-|many|TRBV9|TRBJ2-6
TGTGCCAGCAGCGTACTGACAGGATCTCCTGGGGCCAACGTCCTGACTTTC
CASSVLTGSPGANVLTF
>-|many|TRBV9|TRBJ2-5
TGTGCCAGCAGCGTAGATCCAGCCACTCGAGAGACCCAGTACTTC
CASSVDPATRETQYF
>-|many|TRBV9|TRBJ2-5
TGTGCCAGCAGCCCCAGGAGGGGGATCCAAGAGACCCAGTACTTC
CASSPRRGIQETQYF
>-|many|TRBV9|TRBJ1-1
TGTGCCAGCAGCGTAGGGTTAGGAGGGGCTGAAGCTTTCTTT
CASSVGLGGAEAFF
>TRBD1|many|TRBV9|TRBJ2-3
TGTGCCAGCAGCACCCGGACAGGGGGCCTAACAGATACGCAGTATTTT
CASSTRTGGLTDTQYF
>-|many|TRBV9|TRBJ1-2
TGTGCCAGCAGCGTAGGCGGTGGGGGCTCGAACTATGGCTACACCTTC
CASSVGGGGSNYGYTF
>TRBD1|many|TRBV9|TRBJ2-1
TGTGCCAGCAGCGTAGAGGGTACAGGGGTGTACAATGAGCAGTTCTTC
CASSVEGTGVYNEQFF
>-|many|TRBV9|TRBJ2-3
TGTGCCAGCAGCGTAGGAAGCAGGAATACAGATACGCAGTATTTT
CASSVGSRNTDTQYF
>-|medium-sized|TRBV9|TRBJ2-3
TGTGCCAGCAGCGGTTTAGGCGTGGGCACAGATACGCAGTATTTT
CASSGLGVGTDTQYF
>TRBD2|many|TRBV9|TRBJ2-5
TGTGCCAGCAGTCGGACTAGCGGGATCCAAGAGACCCAGTACTTC
CASSRTSGIQETQYF
>TRBD1|many|TRBV9|TRBJ1-2
TGTGCCAGCAGCGGCCGGGACAGGGGTTTATGGGACTATGGCTACACCTTC
CASSGRDRGLWDYGYTF
>TRBD2|many|TRBV9|TRBJ2-2
TGTGCCAGCAGCGGTAGCGGGGGATCGAACACCGGGGAGCTGTTTTTT
CASSGSGGSNTGELFF
>TRBD2|many|TRBV10-1|TRBJ2-2
TGCGCCCACTTACTAGCGGGAGTTAACACCGGGGAGCTGTTTTTT
CAHLLAGVNTGELFF
>-|-|TRBV9|TRBJ2-6
TGTGCCAGCAGCCAAGGGTCCTCTGGGGCCAACGTCCTGACTTTC
CASSQGSSGANVLTF
>TRBD2|many|TRBV9|TRBJ2-1
TGTGCCAGCAGCGTAGGCCGGGGGGGCCGTGAGCAGTTCTTC
CASSVGRGGREQFF
>TRBD2|many|TRBV9|TRBJ2-3
TGTGCCAGCAGCCCCGGTAGAGGCGGGGGGTGGGCAGATACGCAGTATTTT
CASSPGRGGGWADTQYF
>-|many|TRBV9|TRBJ2-1
TGTGCCAGCAGCGTAACCCAGGGTGGAAATGAGCAGTTCTTC
CASSVTQGGNEQFF
>-|many|TRBV9|TRBJ1-3
TGTGCCAGCAGCCTATTTCAGGACACCGCCACCTTCTCTGGAAACACCATATATTTT
CASSLFQDTATFSGNTIYF
>TRBD2|many|TRBV9|TRBJ2-2
TGTGCCAGCAGCGTAGGAAGCGGGAGGGCCGGCACCGGGGAGCTGTTTTTT
CASSVGSGRAGTGELFF
>-|many|TRBV9|TRBJ1-6
TGTGCCAGCAGGGACGGGACTGCCAATTCACCCCTCCACTTT
CASRDGTANSPLHF
>TRBD1|many|TRBV9|TRBJ2-6
TGTGCCAGCAGCTCCACCGGGACAGTCGTCCTGACTTTC
CASSSTGTVVLTF
>TRBD1|many|TRBV9|TRBJ1-2
TGTGCCAGCAGCGAGGGACAGGGGACTACCCTCTATGGCTACACCTTC
CASSEGQGTTLYGYTF
>-|many|TRBV9|TRBJ2-2
TGTGCCAGCAGCGTACAGGGTGGTAGCACCGGGGAGCTGTTTTTT
CASSVQGGSTGELFF
>-|many|TRBV9|TRBJ2-1
TGTGCCAGCAGCGTTAGACAGACCTCCTCCTACAATGAGCAGTTCTTC
CASSVRQTSSYNEQFF